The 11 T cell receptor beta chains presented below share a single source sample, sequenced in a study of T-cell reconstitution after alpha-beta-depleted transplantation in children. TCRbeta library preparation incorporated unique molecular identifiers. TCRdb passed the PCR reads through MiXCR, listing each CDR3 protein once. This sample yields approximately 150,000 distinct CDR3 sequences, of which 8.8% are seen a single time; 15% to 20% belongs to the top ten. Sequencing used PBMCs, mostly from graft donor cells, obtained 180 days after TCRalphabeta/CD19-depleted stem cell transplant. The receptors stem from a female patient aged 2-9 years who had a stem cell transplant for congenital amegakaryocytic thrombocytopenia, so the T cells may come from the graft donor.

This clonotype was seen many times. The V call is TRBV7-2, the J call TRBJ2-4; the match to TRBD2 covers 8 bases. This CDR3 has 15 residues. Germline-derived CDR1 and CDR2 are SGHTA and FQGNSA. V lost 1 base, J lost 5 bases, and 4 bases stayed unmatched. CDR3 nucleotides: TGTGCCAGCAGCTTAGGTCCCGGGAGGGAAAACATTCAGTACTTC. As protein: CASSLGPGRENIQYF.

CDR3 sequence (DNA): TGTGCCAGCAGTTACTCGAGGTCCGGGGAGCGTGAAAAACTGTTTTTT. Translating gives CASSYSRSGEREKLFF. The rearrangement uses TRBV6-5 and TRBJ1-4, with D uncertain. V lost 0 bases, J lost 7 bases, and 15 bases lay in between. CDR3 length equals 16 residues. Germline V gene data show CDR1 as MNHEY and CDR2 as SVGAGI.

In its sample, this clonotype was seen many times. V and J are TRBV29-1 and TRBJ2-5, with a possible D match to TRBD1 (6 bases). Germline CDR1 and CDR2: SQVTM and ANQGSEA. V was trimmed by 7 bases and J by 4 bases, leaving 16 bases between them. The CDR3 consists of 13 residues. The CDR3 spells CSGGRDTRETQYF. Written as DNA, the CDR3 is TGCAGCGGGGGCCGGGACACTAGAGAGACCCAGTACTTC. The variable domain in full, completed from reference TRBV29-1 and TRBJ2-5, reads SAVISQKPSRDICQRGTSLTIQCQVDSQVTMMFWYRQQPGQSLTLIATANQGSEATYESGFVIDKFPISRPNLTFSTLTVSNMSPEDSSIYLCSGGRDTRETQYFGPGTRLLVL.

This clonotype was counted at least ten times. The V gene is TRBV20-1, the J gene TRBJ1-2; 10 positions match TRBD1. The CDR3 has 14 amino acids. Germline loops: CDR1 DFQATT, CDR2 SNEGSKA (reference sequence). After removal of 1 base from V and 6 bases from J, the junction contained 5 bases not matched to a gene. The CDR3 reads CSARVGQGPHGYTF. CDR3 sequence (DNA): TGCAGTGCTAGAGTGGGACAGGGGCCGCATGGCTACACCTTC.

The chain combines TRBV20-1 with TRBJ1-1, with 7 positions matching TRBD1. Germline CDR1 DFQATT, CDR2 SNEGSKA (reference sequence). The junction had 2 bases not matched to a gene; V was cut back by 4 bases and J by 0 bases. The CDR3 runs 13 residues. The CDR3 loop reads CSATQGMNTEAFF. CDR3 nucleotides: TGCAGTGCTACACAGGGGATGAACACTGAAGCTTTCTTT.

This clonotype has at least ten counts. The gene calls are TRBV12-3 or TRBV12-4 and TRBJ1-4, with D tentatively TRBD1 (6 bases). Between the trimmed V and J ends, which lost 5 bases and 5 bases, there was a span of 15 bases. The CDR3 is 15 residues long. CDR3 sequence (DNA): TGTGCCAGCAGTACCCGTGGGCAGGGGAATGAAAAACTGTTTTTT. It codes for CASSTRGQGNEKLFF.

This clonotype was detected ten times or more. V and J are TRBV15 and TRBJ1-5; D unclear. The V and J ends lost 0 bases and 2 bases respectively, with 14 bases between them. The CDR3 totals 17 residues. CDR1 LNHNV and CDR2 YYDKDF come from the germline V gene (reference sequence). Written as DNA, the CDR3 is TGTGCCACCAGCAGAGAGCTGAGGGCAGAGGGCAATCAGCCCCAGCATTTT. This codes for CATSRELRAEGNQPQHF.

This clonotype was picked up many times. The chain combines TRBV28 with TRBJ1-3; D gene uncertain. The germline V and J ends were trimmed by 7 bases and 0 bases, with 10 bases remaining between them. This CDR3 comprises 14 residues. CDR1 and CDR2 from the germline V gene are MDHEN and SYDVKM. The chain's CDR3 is CASTFPLSGNTIYF. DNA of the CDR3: TGTGCCAGCACCTTTCCTCTCTCTGGAAACACCATATATTTT.

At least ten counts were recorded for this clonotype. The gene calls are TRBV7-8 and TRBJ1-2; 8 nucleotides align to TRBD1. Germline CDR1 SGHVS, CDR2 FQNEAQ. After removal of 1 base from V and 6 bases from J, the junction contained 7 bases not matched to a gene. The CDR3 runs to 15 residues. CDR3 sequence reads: CASSLGQGLFDGYTF. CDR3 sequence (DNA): TGTGCCAGCAGCTTAGGACAGGGGTTATTTGATGGCTACACCTTC.

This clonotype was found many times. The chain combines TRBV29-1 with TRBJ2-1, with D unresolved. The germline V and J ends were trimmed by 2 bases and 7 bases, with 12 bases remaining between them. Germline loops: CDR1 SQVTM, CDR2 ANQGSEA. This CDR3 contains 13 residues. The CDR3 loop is CSVETSRRNEQFF. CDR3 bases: TGCAGCGTTGAAACGTCTAGACGGAATGAGCAGTTCTTC.

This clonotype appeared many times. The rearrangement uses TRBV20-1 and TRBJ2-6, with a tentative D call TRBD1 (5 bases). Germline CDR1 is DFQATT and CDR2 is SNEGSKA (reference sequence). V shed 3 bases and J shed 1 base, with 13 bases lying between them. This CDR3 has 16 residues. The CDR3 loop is CSARGPPGSGANVLTF. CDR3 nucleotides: TGCAGTGCTAGGGGGCCCCCAGGGTCTGGGGCCAACGTCCTGACTTTC.